Listed below are T cell receptor beta chains from one sample, sequenced in a study of OX40 agonist ivuxolimab in advanced cancers. Sequenced by immunoSEQ multiplex PCR; TCRdb stores in-frame clones only, minus some. The repertoire has fewer than 75,000 clones, 75% to 90% of them found once; the top ten carry 3.5% to 5%. Here the sequenced sample was CD4+ or CD8+ T cells sorted from blood, taken in a trial of the OX40 agonist ivuxolimab. All receptors derive from an adult with an advanced solid tumor such as melanoma, head and neck, liver or kidney cancer. Both conserved end residues are part of each CDR3. The order of the fields is J gene, clone size, D gene, V gene, CDR3 DNA, CDR3 protein. D genes are given only for firm matches. Only part of the rows carry a size: once, few, many, or a class if the clone is expanded.

J gene: TRBJ1-3
clone size: once
D gene: TRBD1
V gene: TRBV10-3
CDR3 DNA: TGTGCCATCAGTGAACGGGACAGGACCCTCTCTGGAAACACCATATATTTT
CDR3 protein: CAISERDRTLSGNTIYF

J gene: TRBJ1-1
clone size: .
D gene: .
V gene: TRBV7-8
CDR3 DNA: TGTGCCAGCAGCCATAGCGCGAACACTGAAGCTTTCTTT
CDR3 protein: CASSHSANTEAFF

J gene: TRBJ2-1
clone size: .
D gene: .
V gene: TRBV7-2
CDR3 DNA: TGTGCCAGCAGCTTAGACAAGAACTCCTACAATGAGCAGTTCTTC
CDR3 protein: CASSLDKNSYNEQFF

J gene: TRBJ1-2
clone size: .
D gene: TRBD1
V gene: TRBV25-1
CDR3 DNA: TGTGCCAGCAGAACAGGGGGCTATGGCTACACCTTC
CDR3 protein: CASRTGGYGYTF

J gene: TRBJ2-7
clone size: .
D gene: .
V gene: TRBV7-2
CDR3 DNA: TGTGCCAGCAGCCGAAGCGGGTCCTCCTACGAGCAGTACTTC
CDR3 protein: CASSRSGSSYEQYF

J gene: TRBJ2-5
clone size: .
D gene: .
V gene: TRBV7-2
CDR3 DNA: TGTGCCAGCAGCTGGACCAAAGAGACCCAGTACTTC
CDR3 protein: CASSWTKETQYF

J gene: TRBJ2-7
clone size: .
D gene: .
V gene: TRBV21-1
CDR3 DNA: TGTGCCAGCAGCAAAGCCGGGATGCCTGAGCAGTACTTC
CDR3 protein: CASSKAGMPEQYF

J gene: TRBJ1-2
clone size: .
D gene: TRBD1
V gene: TRBV7-6
CDR3 DNA: TGTGCCAGCAGCCTCAAGGACAGGAACCCTAACTATGGCTACACCTTC
CDR3 protein: CASSLKDRNPNYGYTF

J gene: TRBJ1-1
clone size: .
D gene: .
V gene: TRBV5-1
CDR3 DNA: TGCGCCAGCAGCTTGTTCGTTGCAGGGGTGAACACTGAAGCTTTCTTT
CDR3 protein: CASSLFVAGVNTEAFF

J gene: TRBJ1-1
clone size: .
D gene: .
V gene: TRBV21-1
CDR3 DNA: TGTGCCAGCAGCAAAAACAGGGGCATGAACACTGAAGCTTTCTTT
CDR3 protein: CASSKNRGMNTEAFF

J gene: TRBJ1-3
clone size: .
D gene: TRBD1
V gene: TRBV7-6
CDR3 DNA: TGTGCCAGCCAGGGGGCCGGAAACACCATATATTTT
CDR3 protein: CASQGAGNTIYF

J gene: TRBJ1-5
clone size: .
D gene: .
V gene: TRBV11-2
CDR3 DNA: TGTGCCAGCAGCCATGGGAGATCCAATCAGCCCCAGCATTTT
CDR3 protein: CASSHGRSNQPQHF

J gene: TRBJ2-1
clone size: .
D gene: .
V gene: TRBV19
CDR3 DNA: TGTGCCAGTAGTATAGATCTATCCGTAAATGAGCAGTTCTTC
CDR3 protein: CASSIDLSVNEQFF

J gene: TRBJ2-4
clone size: .
D gene: TRBD1
V gene: TRBV19
CDR3 DNA: TGTGCCAGTAGTATCAGGGGGAACATTCAGTACTTC
CDR3 protein: CASSIRGNIQYF

J gene: TRBJ1-2
clone size: .
D gene: .
V gene: TRBV5-4
CDR3 DNA: TGTGCCAGCAGCTTTACCGTTGGCGGCTACACCTTC
CDR3 protein: CASSFTVGGYTF

J gene: TRBJ1-3
clone size: once
D gene: .
V gene: TRBV28
CDR3 DNA: TGTGCCAGCACCACCGGGCTAGGAAACACCATATATTTT
CDR3 protein: CASTTGLGNTIYF

J gene: TRBJ2-6
clone size: .
D gene: TRBD1
V gene: TRBV5-6
CDR3 DNA: TGTGCCAGCAGCTTGGTTCAGGGGGTGGTCTCCGGGGCCAACGTCCTGACTTTC
CDR3 protein: CASSLVQGVVSGANVLTF

J gene: TRBJ1-1
clone size: .
D gene: .
V gene: TRBV5-4
CDR3 DNA: TGTGCCAGCAGCTTGGGGAACAGGTTAGGGGAGACTGAAGCTTTCTTT
CDR3 protein: CASSLGNRLGETEAFF

J gene: TRBJ2-7
clone size: .
D gene: TRBD2
V gene: TRBV2
CDR3 DNA: TGTGCCAGCAGTGAAGGGGTGGTAGCGGGGACCACCTACGAGCAGTACTTC
CDR3 protein: CASSEGVVAGTTYEQYF

J gene: TRBJ2-2
clone size: .
D gene: TRBD2
V gene: TRBV9
CDR3 DNA: TGTGCCAGCAGCGTAGGGGTTCTAGCGGGGGTGAACACCGGGGAGCTGTTTTTT
CDR3 protein: CASSVGVLAGVNTGELFF

J gene: TRBJ2-7
clone size: once
D gene: TRBD1
V gene: TRBV29-1
CDR3 DNA: TGCAGCGTTGAATCACAGGGGGCCTACGAGCAGTACTTC
CDR3 protein: CSVESQGAYEQYF

J gene: TRBJ2-4
clone size: once
D gene: .
V gene: TRBV19
CDR3 DNA: TGTGCCAGTAGTCCCCAACCCGCCGGACTGCTCAAAAACATTCAGTACTTC
CDR3 protein: CASSPQPAGLLKNIQYF

J gene: TRBJ2-1
clone size: .
D gene: TRBD1
V gene: TRBV28
CDR3 DNA: TGTGCCAGCAGATCATCCGGGACAGGAGCTAATGAGCAGTTCTTC
CDR3 protein: CASRSSGTGANEQFF

J gene: TRBJ1-2
clone size: .
D gene: .
V gene: TRBV30
CDR3 DNA: TGTGCCTGGAGAAGCAGGGTGGTTGGCTACACCTTC
CDR3 protein: CAWRSRVVGYTF

J gene: TRBJ2-7
clone size: .
D gene: TRBD2
V gene: TRBV19
CDR3 DNA: TGTGCCAGTAGTATTACTAGCGGACTCTCCTACGAGCAGTACTTC
CDR3 protein: CASSITSGLSYEQYF